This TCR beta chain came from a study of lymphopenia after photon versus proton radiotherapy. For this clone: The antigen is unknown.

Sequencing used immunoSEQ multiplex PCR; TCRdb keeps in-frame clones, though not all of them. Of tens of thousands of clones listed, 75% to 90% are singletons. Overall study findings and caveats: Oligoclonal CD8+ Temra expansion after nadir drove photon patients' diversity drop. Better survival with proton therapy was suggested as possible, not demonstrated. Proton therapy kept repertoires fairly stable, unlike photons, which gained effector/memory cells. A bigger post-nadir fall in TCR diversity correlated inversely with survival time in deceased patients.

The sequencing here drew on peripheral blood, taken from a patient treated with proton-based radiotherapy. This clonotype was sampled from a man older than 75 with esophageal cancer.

The CDR3 DNA sequence: TGTGCCAGTAGTATTTCTGCGGGAGGGGCAAGGACAGATACGCAGTATTTT. Its translation is CASSISAGGARTDTQYF. The chain joins TRBV19 to TRBJ2-3; 9 bases fit TRBD2. The CDR3 is made up of 17 amino acids. The germline CDR1 and CDR2 sequences are LNHDA and SQIVND (reference sequence). The V and J ends lost 3 bases and 3 bases, in that order; junction bases with no gene match: 10.